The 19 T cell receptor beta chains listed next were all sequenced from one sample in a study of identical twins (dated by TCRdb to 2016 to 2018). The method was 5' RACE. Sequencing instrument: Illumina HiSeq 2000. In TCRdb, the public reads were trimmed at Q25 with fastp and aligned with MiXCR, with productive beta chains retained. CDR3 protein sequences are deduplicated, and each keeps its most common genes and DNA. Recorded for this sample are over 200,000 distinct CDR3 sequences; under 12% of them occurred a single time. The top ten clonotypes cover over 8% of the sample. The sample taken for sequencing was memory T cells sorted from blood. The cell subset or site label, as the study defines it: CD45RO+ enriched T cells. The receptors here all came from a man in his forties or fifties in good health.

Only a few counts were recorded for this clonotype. The CDR3 DNA reads as TGCGCCAGCAGCCAAGTTCTAGCGGGGGGGACATACGAGCAGTACTTC. It translates to CASSQVLAGGTYEQYF. J is TRBJ2-7 and V is TRBV4-3; the match to TRBD2 covers 12 bases. With V trimmed by 1 base and J by 4 bases, 5 bases remained unmatched. The CDR3 is 16 amino acids. The germline V gene encodes CDR1 LGHNA and CDR2 YSLEER.

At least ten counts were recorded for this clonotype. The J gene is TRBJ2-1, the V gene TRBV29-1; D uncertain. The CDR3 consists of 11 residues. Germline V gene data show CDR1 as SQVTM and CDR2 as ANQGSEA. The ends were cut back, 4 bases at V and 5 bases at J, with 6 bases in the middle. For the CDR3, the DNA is TGCAGCGTTGTTGGGGACAATGAGCAGTTCTTC. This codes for CSVVGDNEQFF.

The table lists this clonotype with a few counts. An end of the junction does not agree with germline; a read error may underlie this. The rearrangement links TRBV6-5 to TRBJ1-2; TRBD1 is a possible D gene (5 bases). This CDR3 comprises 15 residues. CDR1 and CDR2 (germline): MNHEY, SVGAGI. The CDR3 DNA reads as TGTGCCAGCAGTAACTCAGGGTTAGGGAACTATGGCTACACCTTC. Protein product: CASSNSGLGNYGYTF.

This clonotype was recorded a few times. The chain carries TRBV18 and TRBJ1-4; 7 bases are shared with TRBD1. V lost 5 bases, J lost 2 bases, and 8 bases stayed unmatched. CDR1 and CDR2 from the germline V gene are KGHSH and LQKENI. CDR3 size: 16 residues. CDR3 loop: CASSSMTGSTNEKLFF. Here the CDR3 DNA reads TGTGCCAGCTCATCTATGACAGGGAGCACTAATGAAAAACTGTTTTTT.

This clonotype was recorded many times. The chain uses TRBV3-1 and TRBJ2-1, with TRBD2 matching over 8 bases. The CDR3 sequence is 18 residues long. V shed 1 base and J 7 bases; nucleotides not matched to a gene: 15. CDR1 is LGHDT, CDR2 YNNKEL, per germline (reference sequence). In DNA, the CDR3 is TGTGCCAGCAGCCAAGCCATTCCGGGACTAGGTGGGGGAAATGAGCAGTTCTTC. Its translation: CASSQAIPGLGGGNEQFF.

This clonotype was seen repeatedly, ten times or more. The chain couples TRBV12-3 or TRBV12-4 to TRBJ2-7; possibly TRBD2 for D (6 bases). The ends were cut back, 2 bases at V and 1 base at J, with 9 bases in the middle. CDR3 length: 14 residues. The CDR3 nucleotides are TGTGCCAGCAGTTTATGGGAGGATTCCTACGAGCAGTACTTC. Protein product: CASSLWEDSYEQYF.

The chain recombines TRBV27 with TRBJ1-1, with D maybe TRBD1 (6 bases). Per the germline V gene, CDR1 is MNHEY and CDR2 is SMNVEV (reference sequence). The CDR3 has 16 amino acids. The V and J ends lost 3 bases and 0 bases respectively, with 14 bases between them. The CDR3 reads CASSFQTGMVNTEAFF. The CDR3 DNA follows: TGTGCCAGCAGTTTCCAAACAGGGATGGTGAACACTGAAGCTTTCTTT.

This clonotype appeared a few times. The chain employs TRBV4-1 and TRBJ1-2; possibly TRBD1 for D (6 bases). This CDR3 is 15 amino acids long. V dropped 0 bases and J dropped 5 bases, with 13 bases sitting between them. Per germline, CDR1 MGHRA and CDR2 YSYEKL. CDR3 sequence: CASSQDTGSFYGYTF. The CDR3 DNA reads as TGCGCCAGCAGCCAAGACACAGGGAGTTTTTATGGCTACACCTTC.

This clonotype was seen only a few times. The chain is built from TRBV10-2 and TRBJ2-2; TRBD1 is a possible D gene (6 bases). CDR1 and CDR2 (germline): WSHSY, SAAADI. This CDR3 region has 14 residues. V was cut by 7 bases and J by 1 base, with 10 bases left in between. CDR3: CASTGQKNTGELFF. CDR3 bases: TGCGCCAGCACCGGACAGAAGAACACCGGGGAGCTGTTTTTT.

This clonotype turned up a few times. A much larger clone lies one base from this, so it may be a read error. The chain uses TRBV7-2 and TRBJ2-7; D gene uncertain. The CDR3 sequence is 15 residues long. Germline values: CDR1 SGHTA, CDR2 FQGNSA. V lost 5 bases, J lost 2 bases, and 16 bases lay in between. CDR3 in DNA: TGTGCCAGCAGCACGGACCCCACAGCCCCCTACGAGCAGTACTTC. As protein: CASSTDPTAPYEQYF.

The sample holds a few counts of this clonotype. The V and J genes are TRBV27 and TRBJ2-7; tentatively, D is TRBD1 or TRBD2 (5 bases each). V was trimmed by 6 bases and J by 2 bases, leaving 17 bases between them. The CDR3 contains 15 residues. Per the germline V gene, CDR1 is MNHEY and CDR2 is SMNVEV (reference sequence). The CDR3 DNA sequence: TGTGCCAGCAGACCTAACCGGGACGGACCCTACGAGCAGTACTTC. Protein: CASRPNRDGPYEQYF.

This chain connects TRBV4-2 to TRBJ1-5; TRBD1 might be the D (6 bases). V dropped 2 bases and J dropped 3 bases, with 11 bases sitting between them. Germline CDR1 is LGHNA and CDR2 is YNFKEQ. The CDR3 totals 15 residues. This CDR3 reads CASSQKQGDNQPQHF. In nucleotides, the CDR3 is TGTGCCAGCAGCCAAAAACAGGGAGACAATCAGCCCCAGCATTTT.

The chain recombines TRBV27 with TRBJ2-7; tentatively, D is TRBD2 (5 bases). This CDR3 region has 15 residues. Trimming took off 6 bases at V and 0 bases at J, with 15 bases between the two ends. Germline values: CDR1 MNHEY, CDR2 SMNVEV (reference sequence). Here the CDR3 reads CASSRNGESSYEQYF. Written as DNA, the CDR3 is TGTGCCAGCAGCCGGAACGGGGAGAGCTCCTACGAGCAGTACTTC.

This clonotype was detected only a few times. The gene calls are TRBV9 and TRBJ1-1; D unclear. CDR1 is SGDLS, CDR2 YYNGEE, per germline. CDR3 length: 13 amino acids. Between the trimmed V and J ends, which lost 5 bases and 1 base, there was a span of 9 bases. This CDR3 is CASSANSNTEAFF. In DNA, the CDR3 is TGTGCCAGCAGTGCTAACTCGAACACTGAAGCTTTCTTT.

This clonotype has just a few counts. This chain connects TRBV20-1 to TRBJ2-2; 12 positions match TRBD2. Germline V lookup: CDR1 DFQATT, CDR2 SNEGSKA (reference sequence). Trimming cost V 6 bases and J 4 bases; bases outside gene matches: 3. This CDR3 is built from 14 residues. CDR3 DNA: TGCAGTGCGACTAGCGGGAGAAGCACCGGGGAGCTGTTTTTT. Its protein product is CSATSGRSTGELFF.

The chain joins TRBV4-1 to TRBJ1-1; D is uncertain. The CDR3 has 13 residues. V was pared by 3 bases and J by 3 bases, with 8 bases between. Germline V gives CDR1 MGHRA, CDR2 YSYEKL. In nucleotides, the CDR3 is TGCGCCAGCAGCCACATCGACGACACTGAAGCTTTCTTT. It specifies CASSHIDDTEAFF.

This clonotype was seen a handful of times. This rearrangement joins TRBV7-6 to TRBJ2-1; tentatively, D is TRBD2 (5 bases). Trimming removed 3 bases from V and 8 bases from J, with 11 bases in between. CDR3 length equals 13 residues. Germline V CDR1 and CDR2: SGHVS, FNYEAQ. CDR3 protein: CASSFLNGDEQFF. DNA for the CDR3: TGTGCCAGCAGCTTCCTTAACGGGGATGAGCAGTTCTTC. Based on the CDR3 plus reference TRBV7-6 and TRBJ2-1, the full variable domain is GAGVSQSPRYKVTKRGQDVALRCDPISGHVSLYWYRQALGQGPEFLTYFNYEAQQDKSGLPNDRFSAERPEGSISTLTIQRTEQRDSAMYRCASSFLNGDEQFFGPGTRLTVL.

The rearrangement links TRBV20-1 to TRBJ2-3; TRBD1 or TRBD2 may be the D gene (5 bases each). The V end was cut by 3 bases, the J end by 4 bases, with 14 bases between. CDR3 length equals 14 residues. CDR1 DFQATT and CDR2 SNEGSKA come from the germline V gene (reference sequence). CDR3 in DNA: TGCAGTGCTAGGGGGCAGGCAGCGGCAGATACGCAGTATTTT. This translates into CSARGQAAADTQYF.

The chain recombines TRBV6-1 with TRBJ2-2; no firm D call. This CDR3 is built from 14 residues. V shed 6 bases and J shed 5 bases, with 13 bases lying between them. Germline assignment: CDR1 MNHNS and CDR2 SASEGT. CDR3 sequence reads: CASRRQSFTGELFF. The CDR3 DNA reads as TGTGCCAGCAGAAGGCAGTCGTTTACCGGGGAGCTGTTTTTT.